This TCR beta chain derives from a study of persistence of HIV-infected CD4 T cells. Overall study: The sample holds CD4+ T cells responsive to CMV or HIV-1 Gag.

Stimulation used approximately 9.5 ug/mL lysate from CMV-infected fibroblasts. CD40L-negative CD69-negative CD45RO-high memory CD4+ T cells were sorted as populations depleted of antigen-responding cells. Plasma HIV-1 RNA stayed below 50 copies/mL for at least 4 years. Study-wide results and caveats: Bulk TCR data could not be restricted to HIV-1-infected CMV-responding cells.

As regards this clone: What it recognizes is unknown.

This was the immunoSEQ version 4 assay in survey mode. Genomic DNA was diluted to 10 ng/uL, up to roughly 1 ug per sample. TCRdb keeps only in-frame clones here, not all; method: immunoSEQ multiplex PCR. The sample lists around 35,000 clones, roughly 80% occurring once. The source material was CD4+ T cells sorted from PBMCs after 18-hour stimulation, sampled from a patient who received antiretroviral therapy. This receptor was identified in an adult man with HIV who was CMV-seropositive.

The CDR3 DNA reads TGTGCCAGCAGTCCCTCAGCGGGCCGGCACGAGCAGTACTTC. Its protein is CASSPSAGRHEQYF. The chain combines TRBV6-5 with TRBJ2-7, with a tentative D call TRBD2 (6 bases). Looked up from germline, CDR1 is MNHEY and CDR2 is SVGAGI. Between the trimmed V and J ends, which lost 5 bases and 5 bases, there was a span of 16 bases. This CDR3 region has 14 residues.